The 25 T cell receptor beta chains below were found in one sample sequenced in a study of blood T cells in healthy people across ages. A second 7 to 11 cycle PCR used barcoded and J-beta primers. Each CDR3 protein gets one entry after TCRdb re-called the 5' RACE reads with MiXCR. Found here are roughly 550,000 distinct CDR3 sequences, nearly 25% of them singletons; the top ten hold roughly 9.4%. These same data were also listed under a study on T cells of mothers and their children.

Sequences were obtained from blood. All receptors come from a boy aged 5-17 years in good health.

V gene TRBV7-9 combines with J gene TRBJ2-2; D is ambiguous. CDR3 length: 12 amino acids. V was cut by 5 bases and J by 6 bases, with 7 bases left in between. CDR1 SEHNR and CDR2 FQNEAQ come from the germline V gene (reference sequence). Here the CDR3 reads CASSPTSGELFF. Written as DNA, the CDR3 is TGTGCCAGCAGCCCGACCTCCGGGGAGCTGTTTTTT.

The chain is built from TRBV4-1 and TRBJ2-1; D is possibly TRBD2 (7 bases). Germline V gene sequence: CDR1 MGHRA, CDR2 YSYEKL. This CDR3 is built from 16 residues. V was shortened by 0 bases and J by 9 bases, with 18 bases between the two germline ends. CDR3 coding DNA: TGCGCCAGCAGCCAAGAAGGGGGGCGGGAGTTCGCTGAGCAGTTCTTC. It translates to CASSQEGGREFAEQFF.

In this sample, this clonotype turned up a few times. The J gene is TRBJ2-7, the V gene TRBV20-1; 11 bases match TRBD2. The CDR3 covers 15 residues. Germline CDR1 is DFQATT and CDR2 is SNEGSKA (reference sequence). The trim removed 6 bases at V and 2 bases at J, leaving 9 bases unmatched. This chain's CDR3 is CSANPLAGGPYEQYF. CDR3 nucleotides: TGCAGTGCGAATCCTTTAGCGGGAGGGCCCTACGAGCAGTACTTC.

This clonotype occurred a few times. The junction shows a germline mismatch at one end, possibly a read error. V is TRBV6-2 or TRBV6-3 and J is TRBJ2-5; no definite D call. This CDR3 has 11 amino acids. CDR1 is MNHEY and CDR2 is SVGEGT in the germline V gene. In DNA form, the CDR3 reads TGTGCCAGCAGTTATGGCGAAATCCTGTTCTTC. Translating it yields CASSYGEILFF.

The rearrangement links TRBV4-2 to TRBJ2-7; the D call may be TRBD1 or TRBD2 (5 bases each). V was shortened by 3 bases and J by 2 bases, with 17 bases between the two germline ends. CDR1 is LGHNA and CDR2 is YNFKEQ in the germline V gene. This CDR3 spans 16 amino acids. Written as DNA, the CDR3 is TGTGCCAGCAGCCAGTCACGGGGCATTGGCCCCTACGAGCAGTACTTC. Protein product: CASSQSRGIGPYEQYF.

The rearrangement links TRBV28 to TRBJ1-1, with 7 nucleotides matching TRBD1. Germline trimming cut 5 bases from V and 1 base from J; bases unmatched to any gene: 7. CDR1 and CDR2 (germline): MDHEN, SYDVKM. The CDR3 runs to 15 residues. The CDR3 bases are TGTGCCAGCAGTATTCACACAGGGGCGAACACTGAAGCTTTCTTT. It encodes CASSIHTGANTEAFF.

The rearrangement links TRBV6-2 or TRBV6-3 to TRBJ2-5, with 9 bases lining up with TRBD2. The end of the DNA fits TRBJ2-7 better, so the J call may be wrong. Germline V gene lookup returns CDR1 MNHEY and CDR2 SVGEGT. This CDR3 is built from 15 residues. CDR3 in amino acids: CASSPSERGVYEQYF. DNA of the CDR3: TGTGCCAGCAGTCCTTCAGAGCGGGGGGTCTACGAGCAGTACTTC.

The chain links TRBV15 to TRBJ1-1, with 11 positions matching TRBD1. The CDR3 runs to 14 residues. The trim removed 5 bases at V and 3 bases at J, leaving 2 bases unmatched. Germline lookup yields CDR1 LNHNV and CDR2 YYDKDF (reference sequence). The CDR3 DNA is TGTGCCACCAGCGGACAGGGGGCGCACACTGAAGCTTTCTTT. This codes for CATSGQGAHTEAFF.

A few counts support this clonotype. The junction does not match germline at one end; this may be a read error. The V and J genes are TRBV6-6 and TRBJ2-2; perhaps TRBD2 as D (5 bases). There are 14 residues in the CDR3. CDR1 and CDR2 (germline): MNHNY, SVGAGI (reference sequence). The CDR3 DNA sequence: TGTGCCAGCAGTTCAATACCAGTCACCGGGGAGCCGTTTTTT. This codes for CASSSIPVTGEPFF.

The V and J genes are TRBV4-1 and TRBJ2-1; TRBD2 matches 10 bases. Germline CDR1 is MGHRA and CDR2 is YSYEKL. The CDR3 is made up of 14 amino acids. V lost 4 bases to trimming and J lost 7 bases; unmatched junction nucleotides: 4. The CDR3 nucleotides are TGCGCCAGCAGCCTTAGCGGGGGGCCTAATGAGCAGTTCTTC. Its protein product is CASSLSGGPNEQFF.

The chain's CDR3 is CASRISEHSNQPQHF. In nucleotides, the CDR3 is TGCGCCAGCCGAATCTCAGAGCATAGCAATCAGCCCCAGCATTTT. This chain joins TRBV5-1 and TRBJ1-5, with unresolved D. This CDR3 has 15 amino acids. Germline V gene lookup returns CDR1 SGHRS and CDR2 YFSETQ. Between the trimmed V and J ends, which lost 7 bases and 0 bases, there was a span of 14 bases.

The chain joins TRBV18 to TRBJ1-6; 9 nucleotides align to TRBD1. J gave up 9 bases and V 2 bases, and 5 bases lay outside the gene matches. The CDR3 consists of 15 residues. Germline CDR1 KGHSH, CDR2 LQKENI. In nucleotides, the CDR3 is TGTGCCAGCTCACCAAGTACAGGGGGCTCTTCACCCCTCCACTTT. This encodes CASSPSTGGSSPLHF.

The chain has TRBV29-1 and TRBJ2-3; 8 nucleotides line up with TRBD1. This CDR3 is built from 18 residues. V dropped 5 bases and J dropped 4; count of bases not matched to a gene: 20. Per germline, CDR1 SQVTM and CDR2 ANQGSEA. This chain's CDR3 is CSVRSARTQGAAADTQYF. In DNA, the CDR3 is TGCAGCGTTCGCTCTGCGCGGACGCAGGGGGCGGCGGCAGATACGCAGTATTTT.

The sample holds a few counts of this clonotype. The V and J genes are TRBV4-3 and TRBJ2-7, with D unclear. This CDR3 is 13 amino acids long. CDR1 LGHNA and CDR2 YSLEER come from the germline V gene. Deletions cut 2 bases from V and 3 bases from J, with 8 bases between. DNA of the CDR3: TGCGCCAGCAGCCAATGGGCCAACTACGAGCAGTACTTC. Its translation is CASSQWANYEQYF.

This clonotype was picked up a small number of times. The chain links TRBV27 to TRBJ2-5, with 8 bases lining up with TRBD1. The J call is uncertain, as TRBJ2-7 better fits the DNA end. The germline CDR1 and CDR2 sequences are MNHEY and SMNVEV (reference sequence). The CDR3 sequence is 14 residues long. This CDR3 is CASSYSGQAYEQYF. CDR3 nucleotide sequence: TGTGCCAGCAGTTACTCGGGACAGGCCTACGAGCAGTACTTC.

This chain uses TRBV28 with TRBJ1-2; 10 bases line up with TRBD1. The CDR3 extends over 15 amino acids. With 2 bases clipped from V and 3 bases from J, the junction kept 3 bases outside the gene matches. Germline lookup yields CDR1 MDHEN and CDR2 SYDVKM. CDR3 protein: CASSLLGTGDYGYTF. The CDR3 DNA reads TGTGCCAGCAGTTTACTCGGGACAGGGGACTATGGCTACACCTTC.

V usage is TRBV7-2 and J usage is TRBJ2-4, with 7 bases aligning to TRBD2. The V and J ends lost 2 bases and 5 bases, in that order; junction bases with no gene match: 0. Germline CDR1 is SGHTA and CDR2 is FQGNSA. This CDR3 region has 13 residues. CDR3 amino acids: CASSLLAENIQYF. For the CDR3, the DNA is TGTGCCAGCAGCTTACTAGCGGAAAACATTCAGTACTTC.

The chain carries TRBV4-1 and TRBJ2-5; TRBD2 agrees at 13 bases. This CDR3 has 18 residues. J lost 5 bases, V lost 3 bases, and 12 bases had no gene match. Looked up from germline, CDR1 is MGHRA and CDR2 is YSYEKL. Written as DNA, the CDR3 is TGCGCCAGCAGCCAGATGAGGACTAGCGGGAGTTCCTCCGAGACCCAGTACTTC. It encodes CASSQMRTSGSSSETQYF.

This CDR3 is CASSLVAGAGYEQYF. The CDR3 DNA reads as TGTGCCAGCAGCTTAGTCGCGGGAGCGGGGTACGAGCAGTACTTC. The chain combines TRBV7-8 with TRBJ2-7, with 7 positions matching TRBD2. The J segment lost 4 bases and the V segment lost 1 base, leaving 7 bases of the junction unmatched. CDR1 is SGHVS, CDR2 FQNEAQ, per germline. The CDR3 extends over 15 amino acids.

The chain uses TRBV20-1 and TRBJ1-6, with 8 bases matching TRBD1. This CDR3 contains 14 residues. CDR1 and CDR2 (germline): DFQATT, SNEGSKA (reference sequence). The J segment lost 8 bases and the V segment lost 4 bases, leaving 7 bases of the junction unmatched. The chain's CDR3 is CSATSGTGYSPLHF. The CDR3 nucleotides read TGCAGTGCTACCTCCGGGACAGGCTATTCACCCCTCCACTTT.

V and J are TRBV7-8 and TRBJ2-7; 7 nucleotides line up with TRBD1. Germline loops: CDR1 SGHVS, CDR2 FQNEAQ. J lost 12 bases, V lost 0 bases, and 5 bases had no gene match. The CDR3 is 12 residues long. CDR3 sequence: CASSLAQGIGYF. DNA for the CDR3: TGTGCCAGCAGCTTAGCACAGGGGATCGGGTACTTC.

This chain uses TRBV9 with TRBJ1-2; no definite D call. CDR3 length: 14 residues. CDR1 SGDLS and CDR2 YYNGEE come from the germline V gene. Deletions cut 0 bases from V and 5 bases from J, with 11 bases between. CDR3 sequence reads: CASSVDWTAYGYTF. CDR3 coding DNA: TGTGCCAGCAGCGTAGATTGGACGGCATATGGCTACACCTTC.

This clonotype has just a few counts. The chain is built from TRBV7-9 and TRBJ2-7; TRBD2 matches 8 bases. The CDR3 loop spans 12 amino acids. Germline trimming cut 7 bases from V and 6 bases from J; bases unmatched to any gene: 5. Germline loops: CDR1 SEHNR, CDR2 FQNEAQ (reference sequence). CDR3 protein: CASNLGGAEQYF. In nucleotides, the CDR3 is TGTGCCAGCAATCTCGGGGGGGCCGAGCAGTACTTC.

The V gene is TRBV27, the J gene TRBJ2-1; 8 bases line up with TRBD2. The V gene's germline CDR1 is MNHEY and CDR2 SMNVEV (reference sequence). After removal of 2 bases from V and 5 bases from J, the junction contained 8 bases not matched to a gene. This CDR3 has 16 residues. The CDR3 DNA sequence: TGTGCCAGCAGTTTAGGGTATAGCGGGGTGAACAATGAGCAGTTCTTC. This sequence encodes CASSLGYSGVNNEQFF.

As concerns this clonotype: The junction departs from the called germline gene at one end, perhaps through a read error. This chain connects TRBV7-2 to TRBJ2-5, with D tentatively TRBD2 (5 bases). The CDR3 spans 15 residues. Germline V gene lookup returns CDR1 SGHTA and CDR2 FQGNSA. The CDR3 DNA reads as TGTGCCAGCAGTTTAGCGTACATCTACCAAGAGACCCAGTACTTC. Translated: CASSLAYIYQETQYF.